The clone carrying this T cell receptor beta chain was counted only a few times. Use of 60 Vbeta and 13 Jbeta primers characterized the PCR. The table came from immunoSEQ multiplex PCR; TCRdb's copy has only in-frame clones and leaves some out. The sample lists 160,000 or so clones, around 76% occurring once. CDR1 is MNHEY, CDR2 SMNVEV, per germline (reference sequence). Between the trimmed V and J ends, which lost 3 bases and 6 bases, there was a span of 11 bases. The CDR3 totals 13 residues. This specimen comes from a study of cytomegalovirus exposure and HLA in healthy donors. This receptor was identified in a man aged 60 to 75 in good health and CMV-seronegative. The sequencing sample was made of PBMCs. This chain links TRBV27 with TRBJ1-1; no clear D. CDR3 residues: CASSFTTEAEAFF. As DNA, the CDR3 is TGTGCCAGCAGTTTTACCACAGAAGCTGAAGCTTTCTTT.